This TCR beta chain stems from a study of blood T cell repertoires in COVID-19. In the study overall: Some COVID-19 samples were acute and others convalescent; all came from the United States, Italy and Spain. The analysed material was cDNA or gDNA that came from T cells, B-cell-depleted T cells, or PBMCs.

The germline gives CDR1 SGHRS, CDR2 YFSETQ. The ends were cut back, 6 bases at V and 8 bases at J, with 9 bases in the middle. The CDR3 runs to 11 residues. In the original processing: Using reference gene primer amplification, nucleated cell counts were estimated. Profiling relied on immunoSEQ multiplex PCR, and the TCRdb table lists in-frame clones only, not all of them. That table supplies the V and J calls and clone size; D and trimming were determined from the DNA. The sample lists about 45,000 clones, about 86% seen once, with around 6% in the top ten. The chain has TRBV5-1 and TRBJ2-1, with a tentative D call TRBD2 (5 bases). Sequencing was performed on peripheral blood. The sequence came from a woman aged 80 or older with acute or convalescent COVID-19. CDR3 residues: CASNGGYEQFF. In DNA form, the CDR3 reads TGCGCCAGCAATGGAGGCTATGAGCAGTTCTTC.